The 15 T cell receptor beta chains reported below all come from one sample, sequenced in a study of T-cell memory formation after mild COVID-19. TCRdb re-derived calls from the 5' RACE reads in MiXCR, one entry per CDR3 protein. The repertoire holds 85,000 to 120,000 distinct CDR3 sequences, 9.5% to 15% seen once, with around 30% in the top ten. Material for sequencing was PBMCs or a T cell subset sorted from them (not recorded which). Every receptor here comes from an adult woman who had mild COVID-19 (a few samples of this study predate the infection). Cell type and time point are not known.

The gene calls are TRBV6-5 and TRBJ2-5, with no clear D. Germline CDR1 MNHEY, CDR2 SVGAGI. V lost 5 bases to trimming and J lost 4 bases, with 14 bases between them. The CDR3 length is 14 residues. Written as DNA, the CDR3 is TGTGCCAGCAGTCCCCGCCCAGACGGAGAGACCCAGTACTTC. It translates to CASSPRPDGETQYF.

V usage is TRBV11-2 and J usage is TRBJ2-7; 7 bases align to TRBD2. The CDR3 is made up of 17 amino acids. The J segment lost 1 base and the V segment lost 5 bases, leaving 14 bases of the junction unmatched. Germline V CDR1 and CDR2: SGHAT, FQNNGV. The CDR3 loop reads CASSHRGGAGPSYEQYF. For the CDR3, the DNA is TGTGCCAGCAGCCACCGCGGGGGAGCGGGGCCTTCCTACGAGCAGTACTTC. The full variable domain, rest sourced from reference TRBV11-2 and TRBJ2-7, is EAGVAQSPRYKIIEKRQSVAFWCNPISGHATLYWYQQILGQGPKLLIQFQNNGVVDDSQLPKDRFSAERLKGVDSTLKIQPAKLEDSAVYLCASSHRGGAGPSYEQYFGPGTRLTVT.

This clonotype was observed a handful of times. The chain links TRBV25-1 to TRBJ2-7, with a weak D call TRBD2 (6 bases). Trimming cost V 8 bases and J 3 bases, with 11 bases left between them. The CDR3 is made up of 12 amino acids. CDR1 is MGHDK and CDR2 is SYGVNS in the germline V gene. This CDR3 reads CASGGMGYEQYF. CDR3 nucleotide sequence: TGTGCCAGCGGGGGGATGGGCTACGAGCAGTACTTC.

This clonotype has more than one count but fewer than ten. The chain couples TRBV12-3 or TRBV12-4 to TRBJ2-1, with TRBD2 matching over 11 bases. This CDR3 is built from 17 residues. V was clipped by 3 bases and J by 7 bases; unmatched bases: 11. The CDR3 DNA reads TGTGCCAGCAGTTTTAATCTCGCTAGCGGGAGGCTGAATGAGCAGTTCTTC. Protein product: CASSFNLASGRLNEQFF.

This clonotype was recorded at least ten times. The rearrangement links TRBV6-5 to TRBJ2-2; TRBD1 matches 8 bases. The length of the CDR3 is 14 residues. Germline V CDR1 and CDR2: MNHEY, SVGAGI. V shed 5 bases and J 6 bases; nucleotides not matched to a gene: 5. CDR3 sequence: CASSLGQGPGELFF. Here the CDR3 DNA reads TGTGCCAGCAGTCTAGGACAGGGCCCCGGGGAGCTGTTTTTT.

V usage is TRBV20-1 and J usage is TRBJ2-1; a possible D gene is TRBD2 (7 bases). The CDR3 runs 13 residues. The ends were cut back, 0 bases at V and 14 bases at J, with 17 bases in the middle. Germline V gives CDR1 DFQATT, CDR2 SNEGSKA (reference sequence). CDR3 in DNA: TGCAGTGCTAGAGATGAGGGGGGGCTTAAAGAGTTCTTC. This gives the protein CSARDEGGLKEFF.

This clonotype was counted only a few times. The chain has TRBV7-3 and TRBJ2-7; 7 bases line up with TRBD2. The germline V gene encodes CDR1 SGHTA and CDR2 FQGTGA. The CDR3 totals 16 residues. J was trimmed by 3 bases and V by 1 base; bases with no gene match: 9. CDR3 amino acids: CASSLSPRESLYEQYF. The CDR3 nucleotides read TGTGCCAGCAGCTTAAGCCCGCGGGAGAGTCTCTACGAGCAGTACTTC.

This clonotype was recorded many times. V usage is TRBV24-1 and J usage is TRBJ2-2; tentative D call: TRBD2 (5 bases). Germline V gene data show CDR1 as KGHDR and CDR2 as SFDVKD. Between the trimmed V and J ends, which lost 4 bases and 6 bases, there was a span of 8 bases. The length of the CDR3 is 13 residues. The CDR3: CATSDYGAGELFF. In DNA form, the CDR3 reads TGTGCCACCAGTGACTACGGGGCCGGGGAGCTGTTTTTT.

The chain joins TRBV24-1 to TRBJ2-7; TRBD1 matches at 8 bases. Germline-derived CDR1 and CDR2 are KGHDR and SFDVKD. This CDR3 is 15 amino acids long. The ends lost 4 bases at V and 0 bases at J; junction bases unmatched: 4. The CDR3 DNA is TGTGCCACCAGTGACCCAGGACAGGGCTCCTACGAGCAGTACTTC. Translation gives CATSDPGQGSYEQYF.

In this sample, this clonotype turned up many times. The V and J genes are TRBV7-2 and TRBJ2-7, with 8 bases fitting TRBD1. This CDR3 has 18 amino acids. V lost 5 bases, J lost 3 bases, and 18 bases stayed unmatched. The V gene's germline CDR1 is SGHTA and CDR2 FQGNSA. This CDR3 reads CASSDRTGFDFDFYEQYF. The CDR3 coding sequence is TGTGCCAGCAGCGATAGGACAGGGTTTGACTTTGATTTCTACGAGCAGTACTTC.

The CDR3 spells CASSQDPGGVLYGYTF. CDR3 coding DNA: TGCGCCAGCAGCCAAGACCCCGGGGGCGTCTTATATGGCTACACCTTC. This chain connects TRBV4-1 to TRBJ1-2, with D possibly TRBD1 on 6 matching bases. CDR3 length: 16 amino acids. Germline V CDR1 and CDR2: MGHRA, YSYEKL. V lost 0 bases and J lost 5, with 16 bases in between.

This clonotype was counted only a few times. This rearrangement joins TRBV7-2 to TRBJ2-1; D unclear. The CDR3 runs to 12 residues. Trimming removed 5 bases at V and 8 bases at J, with 10 bases between. The germline V gene encodes CDR1 SGHTA and CDR2 FQGNSA. CDR3 nucleotides: TGTGCCAGCAGCCCCCCTTCCCATGAGCAGTTCTTC. Residues: CASSPPSHEQFF.

This clonotype was counted only a few times. This chain connects TRBV12-3 or TRBV12-4 to TRBJ2-5; TRBD1 matches at 8 bases. The J segment lost 4 bases and the V segment lost 1 base, leaving 5 bases of the junction unmatched. This CDR3 contains 15 residues. The CDR3 bases are TGTGCCAGCAGTTTAGGCGGCAGGGGGCGAGAGACCCAGTACTTC. Its translation: CASSLGGRGRETQYF.

This clonotype has just a few counts. This chain joins TRBV5-1 and TRBJ2-1; 7 nucleotides line up with TRBD2. The J segment lost 0 bases and the V segment lost 6 bases, leaving 15 bases of the junction unmatched. Germline-derived CDR1 and CDR2 are SGHRS and YFSETQ. The CDR3 runs to 18 residues. The CDR3 loop is CASMSFGGGNPSYNEQFF. DNA for the CDR3: TGCGCCAGCATGTCTTTCGGCGGGGGTAATCCCTCCTACAATGAGCAGTTCTTC.

The rearrangement uses TRBV14 and TRBJ2-3; D is unclear. Germline V gene lookup returns CDR1 SGHDN and CDR2 FVKESK. The CDR3 totals 16 residues. The ends were cut back, 1 base at V and 3 bases at J, with 14 bases in the middle. The CDR3 loop reads CASSQVEDVRTDTQYF. CDR3 nucleotide sequence: TGTGCCAGCAGCCAAGTTGAGGATGTGAGGACAGATACGCAGTATTTT.